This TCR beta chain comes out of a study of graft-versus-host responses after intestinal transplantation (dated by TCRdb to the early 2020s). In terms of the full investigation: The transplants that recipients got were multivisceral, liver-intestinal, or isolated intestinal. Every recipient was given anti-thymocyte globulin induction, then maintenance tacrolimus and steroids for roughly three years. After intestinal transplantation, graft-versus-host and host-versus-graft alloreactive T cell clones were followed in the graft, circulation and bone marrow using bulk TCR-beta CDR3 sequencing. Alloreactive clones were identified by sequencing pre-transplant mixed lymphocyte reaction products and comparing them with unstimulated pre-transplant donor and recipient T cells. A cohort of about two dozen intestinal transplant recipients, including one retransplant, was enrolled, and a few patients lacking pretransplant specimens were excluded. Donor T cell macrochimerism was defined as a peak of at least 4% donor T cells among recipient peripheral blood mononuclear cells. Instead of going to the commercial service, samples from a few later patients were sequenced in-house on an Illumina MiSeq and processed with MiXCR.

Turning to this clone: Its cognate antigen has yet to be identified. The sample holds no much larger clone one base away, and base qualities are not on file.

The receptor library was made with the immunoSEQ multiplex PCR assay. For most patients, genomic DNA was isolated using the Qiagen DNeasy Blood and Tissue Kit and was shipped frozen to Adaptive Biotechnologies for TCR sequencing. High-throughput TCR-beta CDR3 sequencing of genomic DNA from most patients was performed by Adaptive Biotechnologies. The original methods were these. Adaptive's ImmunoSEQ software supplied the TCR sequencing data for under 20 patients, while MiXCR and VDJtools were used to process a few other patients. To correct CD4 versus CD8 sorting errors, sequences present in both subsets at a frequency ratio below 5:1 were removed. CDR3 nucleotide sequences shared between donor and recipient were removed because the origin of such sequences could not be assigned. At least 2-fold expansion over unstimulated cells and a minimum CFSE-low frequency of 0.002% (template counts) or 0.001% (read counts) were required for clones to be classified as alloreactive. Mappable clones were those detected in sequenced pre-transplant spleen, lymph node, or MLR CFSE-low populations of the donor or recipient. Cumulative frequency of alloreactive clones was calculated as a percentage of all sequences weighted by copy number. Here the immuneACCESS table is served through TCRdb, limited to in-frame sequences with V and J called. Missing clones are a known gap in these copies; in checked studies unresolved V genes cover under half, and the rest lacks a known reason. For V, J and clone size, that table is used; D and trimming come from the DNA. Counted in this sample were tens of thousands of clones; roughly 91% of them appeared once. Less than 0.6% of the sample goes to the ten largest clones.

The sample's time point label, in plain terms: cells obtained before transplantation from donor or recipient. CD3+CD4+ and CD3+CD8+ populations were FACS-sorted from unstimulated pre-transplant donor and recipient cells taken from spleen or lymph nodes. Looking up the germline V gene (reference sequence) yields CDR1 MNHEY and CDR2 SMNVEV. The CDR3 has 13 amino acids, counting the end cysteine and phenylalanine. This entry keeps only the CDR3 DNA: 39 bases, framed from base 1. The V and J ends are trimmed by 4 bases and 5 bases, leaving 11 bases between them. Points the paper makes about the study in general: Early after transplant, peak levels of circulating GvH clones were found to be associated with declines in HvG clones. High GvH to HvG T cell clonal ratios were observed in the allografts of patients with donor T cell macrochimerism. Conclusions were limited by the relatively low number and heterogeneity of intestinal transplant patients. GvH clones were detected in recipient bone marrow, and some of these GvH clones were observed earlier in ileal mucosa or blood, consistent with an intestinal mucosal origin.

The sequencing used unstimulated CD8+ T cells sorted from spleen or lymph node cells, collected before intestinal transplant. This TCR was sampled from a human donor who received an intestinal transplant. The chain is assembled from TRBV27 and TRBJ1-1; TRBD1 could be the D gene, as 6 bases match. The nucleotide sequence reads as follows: TGTGCCAGCAGTTGGACAGATTGGACTGAAGCTTTCTTT. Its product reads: CASSWTDWTEAFF.